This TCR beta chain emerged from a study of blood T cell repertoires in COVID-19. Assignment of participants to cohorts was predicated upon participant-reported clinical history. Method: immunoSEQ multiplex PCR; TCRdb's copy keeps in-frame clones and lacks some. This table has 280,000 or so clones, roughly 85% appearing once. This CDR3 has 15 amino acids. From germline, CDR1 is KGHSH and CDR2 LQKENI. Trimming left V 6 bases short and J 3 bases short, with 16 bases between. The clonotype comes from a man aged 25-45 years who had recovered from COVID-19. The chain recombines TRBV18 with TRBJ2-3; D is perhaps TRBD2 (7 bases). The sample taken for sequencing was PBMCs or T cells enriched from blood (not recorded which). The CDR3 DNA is TGTGCCAGCTCCACGGGGGGCCTGTTAACAGATACGCAGTATTTT. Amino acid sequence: CASSTGGLLTDTQYF.